This paragraph covers one T cell receptor beta chain sequence. This clonotype came up a few times. The clone's antigen remains unknown. It has no much larger one-base neighbor in the sample; base qualities were not kept. Sequencing relied on an Illumina HiSeq 1500. TCRdb cleaned the public reads at Q25 with fastp, built clones with MiXCR and kept in-frame beta chains. Rows with a matching CDR3 protein are joined into one entry that keeps the most common DNA and genes. Across this sample there are 400,000 or so distinct CDR3 sequences, with around a sixth seen only once. The ten largest clones take up roughly 8.7% of the sample. These data come from a study of T cell repertoires in cytomegalovirus infection (dated by TCRdb to between 2017 and 2020). In terms of the full investigation: Donor HLA type was relevant to the analysis, as public TCR beta signatures indicated carriage of CMV infection together with the matching HLA type.

The investigation overall reported the following: In both this cohort and an independent cohort of approximately 350 donors, the cumulative frequency of public TCR beta family members distinguished carriers of CMV infection plus the relevant HLA type. The ex vivo response was dominated by HLA-C-restricted CMV-specific TCR beta clonotypes, which also provided the single most frequent clonotype in two of eight donors.

CDR1 MDHEN and CDR2 SYDVKM were looked up in the germline V gene. V loses 3 bases, J loses 1 base, and the germline ends lie 8 bases apart. There are 14 amino acids in the CDR3, from cysteine to phenylalanine inclusive. The kept DNA is CDR3 alone, 42 bases in frame from the first base. The rearranged segments are TRBV28 and TRBJ2-3, with the D gene not confidently named. The specimen was PBMCs. The TCR was taken from a human donor in good health (CMV status not recorded). Some clones in this sample may be carry-over from other donors' samples. At the DNA level, the sequence is TGTGCCAGCAGTTTTCCCCCCCGCACAGATACGCAGTATTTT. It is translated as CASSFPPRTDTQYF.